The rows below give T cell receptor beta chains drawn from one sample of a study of CD8+ T cells in alopecia areata. Using immunoSEQ multiplex PCR, the repertoire was profiled, and TCRdb retains in-frame clones only, with some absent. The repertoire holds 170,000 or so clones, with around 63% as singletons. The sequences come from CD4+ T cells sorted from blood, collected at week 0. Source of these receptors: a human donor with alopecia areata. Each CDR3 is given with its conserved first and last residue. Each record gives: V gene, D gene, J gene, clone size, CDR3 DNA, CDR3 protein. D genes are given only for firm matches. Not every row has a clone size; where given, it reads once, few, many or a size class.

TRBV9	-	TRBJ1-2	-	TGTGCCAGCAGCGTGGGCACTTTTAACTATGGCTACACCTTC	CASSVGTFNYGYTF
TRBV7-2	TRBD1	TRBJ1-6	-	TGTGCCAGCAGCCTCACACAGGGGTTGGGTTCACCCCTCCACTTT	CASSLTQGLGSPLHF
TRBV12-5	-	TRBJ2-2	few	TGTGCTAGTGGTATCGATAACACCGGGGAGCTGTTTTTT	CASGIDNTGELFF
TRBV29-1	TRBD1	TRBJ2-7	-	TGCAGCGTCCGGACAGGGGGCTTGTACGAGCAGTACTTC	CSVRTGGLYEQYF
TRBV6-5	-	TRBJ2-3	once	TGTGCCAGCAGTTTTGTAGGGGGATCGGATACGCAGTATTTT	CASSFVGGSDTQYF
TRBV29-1	TRBD2	TRBJ2-1	once	TGCAGCGTTGATGGCCGCGGGGGGTTTGGCGAGCAGTTCTTC	CSVDGRGGFGEQFF
TRBV30	-	TRBJ2-7	few	TGTGCCTGGAGTGTAGGTTTGCCGATGAGCGAGCAGTACTTC	CAWSVGLPMSEQYF
TRBV7-2	-	TRBJ2-3	-	TGTGCCAGCAGCCTCGGGGGTATCACAGATACGCAGTATTTT	CASSLGGITDTQYF
TRBV28	-	TRBJ2-3	-	TGTGCCAGCAGTTTATTTCTAGATACGCAGTATTTT	CASSLFLDTQYF
TRBV11-2	-	TRBJ2-7	-	TGTGCCAGCAGCCCCGGACTCTACGAGCAGTACTTC	CASSPGLYEQYF
TRBV6-1	-	TRBJ2-4	-	TGTGCCAGCAGTGAAAATGGGCGTTTAGAGCTAGCCAAAAACATTCAGTACTTC	CASSENGRLELAKNIQYF
TRBV29-1	TRBD1	TRBJ1-1	-	TGCAGCGTCCCCGGACAGGGTTCCACTGAAGCTTTCTTT	CSVPGQGSTEAFF
TRBV6-1	TRBD1	TRBJ1-2	-	TGTGCCAGCAGCCGACAGGGAGGCGATGGCTACACCTTC	CASSRQGGDGYTF
TRBV29-1	TRBD1	TRBJ1-2	-	TGCAGCGTTGCTACTCCTGGGACAGGGGTAGCTAACTATGGCTACACCTTC	CSVATPGTGVANYGYTF
TRBV4-3	TRBD1	TRBJ1-4	-	TGCGCCAGCAGCCGCGGACAGGGGGGAACTAATGAAAAACTGTTTTTT	CASSRGQGGTNEKLFF
TRBV4-2	-	TRBJ1-1	-	TGTGCCAGCAGCCAAGAAGGGGGGCGCGAGGCTGAAGCTTTCTTT	CASSQEGGREAEAFF
TRBV15	-	TRBJ2-2	-	TGTGCCACCAGCAGAGGGATTACGATCACCGGGGAGCTGTTTTTT	CATSRGITITGELFF
TRBV30	-	TRBJ2-1	-	TGTGCCTGGATCCACGGACAGCCCAATGAGCAGTTCTTC	CAWIHGQPNEQFF
TRBV4-2	-	TRBJ2-2	-	TGTGCCAGCAGCCCGAGTCTGAACACCGGGGAGCTGTTTTTT	CASSPSLNTGELFF
TRBV19	-	TRBJ1-6	few	TGTGCCAGTAGCCCGAGGAGCCTTAATTCACCCCTCCACTTT	CASSPRSLNSPLHF
TRBV7-2	-	TRBJ2-7	-	TGTGCCAGCAGCGGAGGACGGTACGAGCAGTACTTC	CASSGGRYEQYF
TRBV14	-	TRBJ2-7	-	TGTGCCAGCAGCCAAGATAGGTATCCATACGAGCAGTACTTC	CASSQDRYPYEQYF
TRBV7-3	TRBD1	TRBJ2-1	-	TGTGCCAGCAGCTCGGACAGGGTGTCGAATGAGCAGTTCTTC	CASSSDRVSNEQFF
TRBV5-6	TRBD1	TRBJ1-5	-	TGTGCCAGCAGCTTGGCGGACAGGAGCAATCAGCCCCAGCATTTT	CASSLADRSNQPQHF
TRBV30	-	TRBJ1-1	-	TGTGCCTGGAGTCCAAACCGGGGGACTGAAGCTTTCTTT	CAWSPNRGTEAFF
TRBV29-1	TRBD1	TRBJ2-1	-	TGCAGCGTTGTAGGGACAGGCTACAATGAGCAGTTCTTC	CSVVGTGYNEQFF
TRBV30	-	TRBJ1-4	-	TGTGCCTGGATGACAGCCGAAAAACTGTTTTTT	CAWMTAEKLFF
TRBV29-1	-	TRBJ1-1	-	TGCAGCGTTGTTACTTCGGTTGAAGCTTTCTTT	CSVVTSVEAFF
TRBV29-1	-	TRBJ1-2	-	TGCAGCGTTGAAGATCGACGGGGGCAGGGGAGCTATGGCTACACCTTC	CSVEDRRGQGSYGYTF
TRBV30	-	TRBJ1-5	-	TGTGCCTGGAGTGTGGGACAACTAAATCAGCCCCAGCATTTT	CAWSVGQLNQPQHF
TRBV18	-	TRBJ1-2	-	TGTGCCAGCTCACCACCTCTTAACTATGGCTACACCTTC	CASSPPLNYGYTF
TRBV29-1	-	TRBJ2-7	-	TGCAGCGTTGTTGTCGCATCCTCCTACGAGCAGTACTTC	CSVVVASSYEQYF
TRBV30	-	TRBJ2-7	-	TGTGCCTGGAAAGGGGAATACGAGCAGTACTTC	CAWKGEYEQYF
TRBV7-6	-	TRBJ1-6	-	TGTGCCAGCAGCTTAGGACAGTGGATGTGGCCCCTCCACTTT	CASSLGQWMWPLHF
TRBV6-6	TRBD1	TRBJ2-7	-	TGTGCCAGCAGTCGGGACAGGGATGCCTACGAGCAGTACTTC	CASSRDRDAYEQYF
TRBV5-1	-	TRBJ1-1	-	TGCGCCAGCAGCTTAATCTCGACAGACGAAGCTTTCTTT	CASSLISTDEAFF
TRBV30	-	TRBJ1-1	-	TGTGCCTGGAGTACCGATGGGAACACTGAAGCTTTCTTT	CAWSTDGNTEAFF
TRBV2	-	TRBJ1-6	-	TGTGCCAGCGAATGGGACGGCACTGAACCCCTCCACTTT	CASEWDGTEPLHF
TRBV4-3	TRBD1	TRBJ1-2	-	TGCGCCAGCAGCCAAGATTCGGCACAGGGGACCTATGGCTACACCTTC	CASSQDSAQGTYGYTF
TRBV11-3	TRBD1	TRBJ1-6	-	TGTGCCAGCAGCCCCGGGACAGGAAGTAAACCCCTCCACTTT	CASSPGTGSKPLHF
TRBV9	-	TRBJ1-1	-	TGTGCCAGCAGCGTAGACGTGAACACTGAAGCTTTCTTT	CASSVDVNTEAFF
TRBV5-1	-	TRBJ1-1	-	TGCGCCAGCCGAGGGCAACTCATGAACACTGAAGCTTTCTTT	CASRGQLMNTEAFF
TRBV30	-	TRBJ1-5	-	TGTGCCTGGAGTGTACGCGGGAATCAGCCCCAGCATTTT	CAWSVRGNQPQHF
TRBV27	-	TRBJ2-7	-	TGTGCCAGCAGCAGCAATCAGGGGGGGCACTACGAGCAGTACTTC	CASSSNQGGHYEQYF
TRBV10-3	-	TRBJ1-2	few	TGTGCCATCAGTGAAGGGGAGGACTATGGCTACACCTTC	CAISEGEDYGYTF
TRBV11-2	-	TRBJ1-1	-	TGTGCCAGCAGCTTACCGGGGATGAACACTGAAGCTTTCTTT	CASSLPGMNTEAFF
TRBV5-1	-	TRBJ2-7	-	TGCGCCAGCAGCTTGGGCAGTACATCATTAACCTACGAGCAGTACTTC	CASSLGSTSLTYEQYF
TRBV29-1	TRBD2	TRBJ2-1	-	TGCAGCGTTGGACTAGCGGGGCCTCAGAATGAGCAGTTCTTC	CSVGLAGPQNEQFF
TRBV29-1	-	TRBJ2-7	few	TGCAGCGTTAGACAGGCTCGCGAGCAGTACTTC	CSVRQAREQYF
TRBV5-6	-	TRBJ1-6	-	TGTGCCAGCACCCGGGGGATCGGGGAGAGATCACCCCTCCACTTT	CASTRGIGERSPLHF
TRBV29-1	TRBD1	TRBJ2-1	-	TGCAGCGTTCGGACAGGGGGGTGGAATGAGCAGTTCTTC	CSVRTGGWNEQFF